This T cell receptor beta chain was profiled in a study of vaccination and CD4 T cells after COVID-19 (dated by TCRdb to between 2022 and 2023). At the level of the whole study: Convalescent patients had a positive SARS-CoV-2 result on nasal swab PCR, and of these patients, several had mild disease and one had severe disease. Participants received two doses of either the Pfizer-BioNTech BNT162b2 vaccine (n=8) or the Moderna mRNA-1273 vaccine (n=2). In the convalescent cohort there were six males and four females, among whom were two Hispanic individuals, seven Caucasians, two Asians and one multiracial person. For a few convalescent patients, samples were collected at an early post-vaccination timepoint (day 14) as well as at a late post-vaccination timepoint (days 161 to 241). Post-COVID blood samples were collected from convalescent patients a median of roughly 100 days after diagnosis, with a range of about 35 to 161 days. In around nine COVID-19 convalescent patients and a few infection-naive healthy vaccine recipients, the spike-specific CD4+ TCR repertoire before mRNA vaccination was compared with the repertoire after mRNA vaccination. The time from the second vaccine dose to post-vaccine blood sampling had a median of approximately 72 days and ranged from about 12 to 241 days. Control cultures used a CEFX viral epitope pool as positive control, an HIV-1 Nef peptide pool as negative control, or no peptide. Overlapping spike peptide pools from SARS-CoV-2 and from the common cold coronaviruses HCoV-NL63, HCoV-OC43 and HCoV-229E were used as culture stimuli.

Receptors were amplified or captured by PCR. DNA from cultured CD4+ T cells underwent TCR sequencing with the Oncomine TCR Beta short-read assay at the Johns Hopkins FTIC core. The QIAamp micro DNA kit was used to extract genomic DNA from the cultured CD4+ T cells. Oncomine TCR Beta libraries from cultured CD4+ T cells were pooled with unique dual indexes and sequenced on an Illumina iSeq 100. Regarding the original processing steps: Non-productive sequences were removed, and CDR3s that did not start with C, did not end with F or W, or were shorter than 7 amino acids were discarded. The MANAFEST web application was used to identify antigen-specific clonotypes by comparing peptide-stimulated wells against reference wells and other culture wells. Positive clones required FDR below 0.05, an odds ratio above 5, and productive frequency above 0.1% in at least two of three replicate wells. Clonotypes that were significantly expanded in both SARS-CoV-2 spike wells and at least one common cold coronavirus spike condition were defined as cross-reactive. Using R version 3.6.1, CDR3 homology was evaluated through Levenshtein distances (stringdist) along with unrooted phylogenetic trees (ape). The public reads were quality trimmed at Q25 with fastp and then assembled into clones with MiXCR by TCRdb, keeping productive beta chains. CDR3 protein duplicates are merged, each entry listing the most common genes and DNA. None of the V and J calls come from the authors' own analysis; TCRdb made them. A total of some 16,000 distinct CDR3 sequences appear in this sample, less than 60% of them only once. The ten largest account for approximately 17% of the sample.

The CDR3, from cysteine to phenylalanine, totals 14 residues. Only CDR3 DNA is held: 42 bases, read in frame from base 1. Trimming leaves V shorter by 4 bases and J shorter by 6 bases, with the junction holding 8 bases beyond the gene matches. The germline V gene encodes CDR1 SGHDT and CDR2 YYEEEE. On the study overall, not on this receptor specifically: An increase in the median number of SARS-CoV-2-reactive clonotypes from approximately 21 after infection to a few dozen after vaccination was observed, but the change was not found to be significant. Only a relatively small number of convalescent patients were included in the study, and early timepoints following natural infection were not analyzed. Among convalescent patients, a median roughly 90% of the SARS-CoV-2-reactive clones seen after vaccination appeared only after vaccination, which suggests priming specific to the vaccine. Of the vaccine-specific clones found in convalescent patients, nearly all (304 of 307) were mono-reactive for SARS-CoV-2 spike instead of being cross-reactive with common cold coronaviruses.

Concerning this clonotype: Its cognate antigen has yet to be identified. Base qualities are not recorded, but no much larger clone differs from it by a single base.

The time point label of this sample denotes: late sampling 161 to 241 days after vaccination in a few convalescent patients. The meaning of the sample's treatment or condition label: roughly ten-day PBMC culture with coronavirus spike peptide pools or control peptides (ViraFEST assay). The study used the ViraFEST assay, which expanded antigen-specific T cells with peptide pools and then identified expanded clonotypes by TCR sequencing. The convalescent patients' positive SARS-CoV-2 PCR tests fell between March and December 2020, which was before the Alpha, Beta and Delta variants emerged in the United States. Each well held millions of PBMCs cultured with about 9.8 ug/ml peptide pools in IMDM containing around 4.5% human AB serum and about 10 IU/ml IL-2. On days 3 and 7, half of the culture medium was replaced with fresh IL-2-containing medium. Once the cells had been in culture for roughly 10 days, the EasySep CD4+ T cell isolation kit was used to isolate CD4+ T cells by negative selection. Ficoll-Paque Plus gradient centrifugation was used to isolate PBMCs from whole blood, and the isolated PBMCs were then either used fresh or cryopreserved at -140C. Triplicate wells were generally used for each culture condition.

This sequence was found in a human donor who had recovered from COVID-19. The chain is encoded by TRBV5-6 joined to TRBJ2-7, with 9 junctional bases fitting TRBD1. Sample: CD4+ T cells from blood, cultured in vitro, taken about 7 months after SARS-CoV-2 vaccination. In nucleotides, the sequence is TGTGCCAGCAGCGTCCGGGACAGGGTACCCGAGCAGTACTTC. This gives the protein CASSVRDRVPEQYF.